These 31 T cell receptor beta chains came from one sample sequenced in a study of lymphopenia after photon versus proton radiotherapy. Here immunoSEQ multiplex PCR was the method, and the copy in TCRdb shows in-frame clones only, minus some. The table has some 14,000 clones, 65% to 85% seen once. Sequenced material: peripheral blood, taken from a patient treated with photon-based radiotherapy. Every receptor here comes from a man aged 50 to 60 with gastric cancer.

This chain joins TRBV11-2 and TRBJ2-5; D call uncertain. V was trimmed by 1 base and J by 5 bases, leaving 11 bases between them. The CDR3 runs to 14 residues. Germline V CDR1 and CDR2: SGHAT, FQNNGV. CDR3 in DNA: TGTGCCAGCAGCTTAGTAGGCCTGGGCGAGACCCAGTACTTC. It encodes CASSLVGLGETQYF.

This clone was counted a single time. CDR3 in amino acids: CAISDGRAEAFF. In DNA, the CDR3 is TGTGCCATCAGTGACGGTCGAGCTGAAGCTTTCTTT. V is TRBV10-3 and J is TRBJ1-1, with D unclear. There are 12 residues in the CDR3. Germline lookup yields CDR1 ENHRY and CDR2 SYGVKD. The V and J ends lost 3 bases and 6 bases respectively, with 8 bases between them.

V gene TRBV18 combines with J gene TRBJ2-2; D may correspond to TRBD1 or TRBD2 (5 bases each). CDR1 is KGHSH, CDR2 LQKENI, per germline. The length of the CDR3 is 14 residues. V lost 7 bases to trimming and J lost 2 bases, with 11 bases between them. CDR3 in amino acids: CASWDRQNTGELFF. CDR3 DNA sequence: TGTGCCAGCTGGGACCGTCAAAACACCGGGGAGCTGTTTTTT.

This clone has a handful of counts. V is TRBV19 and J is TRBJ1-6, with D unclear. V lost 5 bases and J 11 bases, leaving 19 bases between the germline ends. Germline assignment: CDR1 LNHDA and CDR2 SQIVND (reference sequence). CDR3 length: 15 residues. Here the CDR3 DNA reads TGTGCCAGTAGTTTCAAGACGGATTTGGGAGCACCCCTCCACTTT. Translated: CASSFKTDLGAPLHF.

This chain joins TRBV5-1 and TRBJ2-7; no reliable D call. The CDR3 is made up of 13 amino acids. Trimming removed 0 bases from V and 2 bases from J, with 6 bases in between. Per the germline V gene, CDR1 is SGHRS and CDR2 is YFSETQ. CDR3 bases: TGCGCCAGCAGCTTGGCTCCGACCTACGAGCAGTACTTC. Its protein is CASSLAPTYEQYF. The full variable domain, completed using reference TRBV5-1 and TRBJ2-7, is KAGVTQTPRYLIKTRGQQVTLSCSPISGHRSVSWYQQTPGQGLQFLFEYFSETQRNKGNFPGRFSGRQFSNSRSEMNVSTLELGDSALYLCASSLAPTYEQYFGPGTRLTVT.

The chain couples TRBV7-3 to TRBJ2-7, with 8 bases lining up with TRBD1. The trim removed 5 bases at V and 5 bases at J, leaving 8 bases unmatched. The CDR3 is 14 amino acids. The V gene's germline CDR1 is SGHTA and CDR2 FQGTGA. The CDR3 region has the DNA TGTGCCAGCAGCAAAAGACAGGGGTCCGACGAGCAGTACGTC. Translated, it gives CASSKRQGSDEQYV.

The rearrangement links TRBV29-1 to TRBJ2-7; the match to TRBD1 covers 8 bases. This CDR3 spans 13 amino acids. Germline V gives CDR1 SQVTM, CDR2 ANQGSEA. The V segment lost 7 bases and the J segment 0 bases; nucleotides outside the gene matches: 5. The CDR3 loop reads CSARDRSSYEQYF. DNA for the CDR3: TGCAGCGCGCGGGACAGGAGCTCCTACGAGCAGTACTTC.

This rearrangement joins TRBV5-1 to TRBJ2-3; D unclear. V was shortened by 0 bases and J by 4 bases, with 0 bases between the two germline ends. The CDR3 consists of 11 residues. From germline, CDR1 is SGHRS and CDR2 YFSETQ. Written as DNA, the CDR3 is TGCGCCAGCAGCTTGGCAGATACGCAGTATTTT. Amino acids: CASSLADTQYF.

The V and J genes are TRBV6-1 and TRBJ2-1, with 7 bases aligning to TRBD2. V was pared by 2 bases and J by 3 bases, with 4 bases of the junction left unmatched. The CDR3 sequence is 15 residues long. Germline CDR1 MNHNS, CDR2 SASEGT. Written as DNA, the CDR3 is TGTGCCAGCAGTGAAAGCAGGGACTACTACAATGAGCAGTTCTTC. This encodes CASSESRDYYNEQFF.

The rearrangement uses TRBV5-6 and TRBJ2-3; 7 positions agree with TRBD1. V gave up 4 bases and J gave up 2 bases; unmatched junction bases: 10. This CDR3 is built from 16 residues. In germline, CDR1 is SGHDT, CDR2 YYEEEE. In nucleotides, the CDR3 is TGTGCCAGCAGCCCAGTGGACAGGCCTCTCACAGATACGCAGTATTTT. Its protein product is CASSPVDRPLTDTQYF.

The CDR3 is CASSLARRDTQYF. In DNA, the CDR3 is TGTGCCAGCAGCTTAGCTCGACGAGATACGCAGTATTTT. The genes are TRBV11-3 and TRBJ2-3; D is unclear. The germline CDR1 and CDR2 sequences are SGHNT and YENEEA. V lost 1 base, J lost 5 bases, and 7 bases lay in between. The CDR3 is made up of 13 amino acids. The whole variable domain, remainder taken from reference TRBV11-3 and TRBJ2-3, is EAGVVQSPRYKIIEKKQPVAFWCNPISGHNTLYWYLQNLGQGPELLIRYENEEAVDDSQLPKDRFSAERLKGVDSTLKIQPAELGDSAVYLCASSLARRDTQYFGPGTRLTVL.

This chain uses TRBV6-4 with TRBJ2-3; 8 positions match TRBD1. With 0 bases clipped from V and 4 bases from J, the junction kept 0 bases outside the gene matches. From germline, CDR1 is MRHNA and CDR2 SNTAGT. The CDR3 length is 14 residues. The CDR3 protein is CASSDSTGADTQYF. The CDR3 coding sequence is TGTGCCAGCAGTGACTCGACAGGGGCAGATACGCAGTATTTT.

CDR3 in DNA: TGTGCCAGCAGCTTAGCTTTGGGACTAGCGGCTTCCAATGAGCAGTTCTTC. Protein: CASSLALGLAASNEQFF. The chain couples TRBV7-9 to TRBJ2-1; 11 nucleotides agree with TRBD2. The CDR3 runs to 17 residues. J was trimmed by 6 bases and V by 0 bases; bases with no gene match: 7. Germline V gene lookup returns CDR1 SEHNR and CDR2 FQNEAQ (reference sequence).

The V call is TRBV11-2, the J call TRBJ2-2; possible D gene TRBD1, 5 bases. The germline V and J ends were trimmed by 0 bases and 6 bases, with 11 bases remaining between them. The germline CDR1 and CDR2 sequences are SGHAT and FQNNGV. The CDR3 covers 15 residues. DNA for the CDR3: TGTGCCAGCAGCTTAGATTCAGGGTTCCCCGGGGAGCTGTTTTTT. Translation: CASSLDSGFPGELFF. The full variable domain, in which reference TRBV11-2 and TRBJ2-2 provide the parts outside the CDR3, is EAGVAQSPRYKIIEKRQSVAFWCNPISGHATLYWYQQILGQGPKLLIQFQNNGVVDDSQLPKDRFSAERLKGVDSTLKIQPAKLEDSAVYLCASSLDSGFPGELFFGEGSRLTVL.

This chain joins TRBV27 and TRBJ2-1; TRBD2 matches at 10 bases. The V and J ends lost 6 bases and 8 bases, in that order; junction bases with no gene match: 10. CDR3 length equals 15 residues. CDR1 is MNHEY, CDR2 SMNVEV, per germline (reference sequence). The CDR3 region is CASSPRAGGRYEQFF. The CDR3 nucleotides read TGTGCCAGCAGCCCACGAGCGGGGGGGCGATATGAGCAGTTCTTC.

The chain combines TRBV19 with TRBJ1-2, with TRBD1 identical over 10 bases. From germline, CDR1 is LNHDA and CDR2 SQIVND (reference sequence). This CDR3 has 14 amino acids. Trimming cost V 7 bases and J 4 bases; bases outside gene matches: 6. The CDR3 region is CASTKTGGLYGYTF. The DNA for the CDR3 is TGTGCCAGTACTAAGACAGGGGGCCTCTATGGCTACACCTTC.

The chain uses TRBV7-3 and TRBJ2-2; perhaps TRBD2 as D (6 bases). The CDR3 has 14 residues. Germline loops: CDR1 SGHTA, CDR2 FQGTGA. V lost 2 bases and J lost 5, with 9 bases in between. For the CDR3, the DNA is TGTGCCAGCAGCTTAGCGGGGCGGACCGGGGAGCTGTTTTTT. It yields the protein CASSLAGRTGELFF.

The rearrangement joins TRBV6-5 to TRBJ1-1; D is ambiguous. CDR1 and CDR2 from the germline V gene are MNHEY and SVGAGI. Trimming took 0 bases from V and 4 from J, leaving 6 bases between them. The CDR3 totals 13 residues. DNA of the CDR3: TGTGCCAGCAGTTACTCGGGTCTCACTGAAGCTTTCTTT. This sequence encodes CASSYSGLTEAFF.

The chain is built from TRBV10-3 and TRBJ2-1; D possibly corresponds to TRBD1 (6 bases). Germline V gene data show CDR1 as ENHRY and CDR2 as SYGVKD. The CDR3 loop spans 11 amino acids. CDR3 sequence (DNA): TGTGCGGTGGGGACATACAATGAGCAGTTCTTC. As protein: CAVGTYNEQFF.

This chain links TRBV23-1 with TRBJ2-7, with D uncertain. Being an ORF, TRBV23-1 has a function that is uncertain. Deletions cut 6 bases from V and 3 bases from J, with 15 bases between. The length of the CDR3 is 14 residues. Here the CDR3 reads CASRSPGLHYEQYV. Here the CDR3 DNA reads TGCGCCAGCAGGTCACCCGGGCTCCACTACGAGCAGTACGTC.

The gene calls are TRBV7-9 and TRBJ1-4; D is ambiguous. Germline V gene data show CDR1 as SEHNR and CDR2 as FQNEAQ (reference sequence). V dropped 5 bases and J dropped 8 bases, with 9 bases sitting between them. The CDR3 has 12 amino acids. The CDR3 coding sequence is TGTGCCAGCAGCCTACTGTTGGAAAAACTGTTTTTT. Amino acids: CASSLLLEKLFF.

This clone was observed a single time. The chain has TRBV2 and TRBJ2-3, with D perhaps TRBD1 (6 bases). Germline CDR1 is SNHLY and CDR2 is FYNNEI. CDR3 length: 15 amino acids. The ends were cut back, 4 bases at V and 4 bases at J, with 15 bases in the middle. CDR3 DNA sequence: TGTGCCAGCAGTGGGGGGCCCCTAAAGGCAGATACGCAGTATTTT. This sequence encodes CASSGGPLKADTQYF. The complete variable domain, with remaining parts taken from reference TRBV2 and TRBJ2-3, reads EPEVTQTPSHQVTQMGQEVILRCVPISNHLYFYWYRQILGQKVEFLVSFYNNEISEKSEIFDDQFSVERPDGSNFTLKIRSTKLEDSAMYFCASSGGPLKADTQYFGPGTRLTVL.

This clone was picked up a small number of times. The CDR3 sequence: CASSEHGGPLHF. The CDR3 DNA reads as TGTGCCAGCAGTGAACATGGAGGACCCCTCCACTTT. V and J are TRBV6-1 and TRBJ1-6; the D is unclear. Germline CDR1 reads MNHNS; CDR2 reads SASEGT. V lost 2 bases and J 12 bases, leaving 8 bases between the germline ends. The CDR3 covers 12 residues.

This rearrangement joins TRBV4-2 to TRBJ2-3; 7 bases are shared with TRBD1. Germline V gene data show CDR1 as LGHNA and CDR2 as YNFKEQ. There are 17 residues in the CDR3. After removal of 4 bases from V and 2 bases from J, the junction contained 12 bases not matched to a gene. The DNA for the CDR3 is TGTGCCAGCAGCCGGCAAACCAGACAGGGATACACAGATACGCAGTATTTT. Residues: CASSRQTRQGYTDTQYF.

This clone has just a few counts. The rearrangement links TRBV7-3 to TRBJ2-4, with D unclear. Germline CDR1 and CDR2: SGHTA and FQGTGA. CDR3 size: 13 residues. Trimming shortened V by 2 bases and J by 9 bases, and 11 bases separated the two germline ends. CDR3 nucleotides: TGTGCCAGCAGCTTATCTATGGGCGGCATTCAGTACTTC. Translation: CASSLSMGGIQYF.

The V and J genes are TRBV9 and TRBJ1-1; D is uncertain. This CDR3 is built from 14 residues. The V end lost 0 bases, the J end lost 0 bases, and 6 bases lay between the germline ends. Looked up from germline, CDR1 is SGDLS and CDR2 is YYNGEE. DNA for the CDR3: TGTGCCAGCAGCGTAGGAAGCTTGAACACTGAAGCTTTCTTT. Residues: CASSVGSLNTEAFF. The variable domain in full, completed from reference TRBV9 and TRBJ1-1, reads DSGVTQTPKHLITATGQRVTLRCSPRSGDLSVYWYQQSLDQGLQFLIQYYNGEERAKGNILERFSAQQFPDLHSELNLSSLELGDSALYFCASSVGSLNTEAFFGQGTRLTVV.

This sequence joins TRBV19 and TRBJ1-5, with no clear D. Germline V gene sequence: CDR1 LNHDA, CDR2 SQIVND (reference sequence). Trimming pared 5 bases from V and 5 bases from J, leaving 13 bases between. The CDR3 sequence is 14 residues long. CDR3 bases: TGTGCCAGTAGTTCGACAAGTAAGGATCAGCCCCAGCATTTT. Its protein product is CASSSTSKDQPQHF.

The chain's CDR3 is CAKQGEKLFF. The CDR3, as DNA: TGTGCTAAGCAGGGGGAAAAACTGTTTTTT. This chain links TRBV5-4 with TRBJ1-4; the D gene is possibly TRBD1 (6 bases). Germline-derived CDR1 and CDR2 are SGHNT and YYREEE (reference sequence). The CDR3 runs to 10 residues.

Here the CDR3 DNA reads TGTGCCAGCAGTGTGGGGCAGGGGGTTAACTATGGCTACACCTTC. Protein product: CASSVGQGVNYGYTF. J is TRBJ1-2 and V is TRBV2; 7 nucleotides align to TRBD1. This CDR3 has 15 amino acids. V trimming: 4 bases; J trimming: 1 base; junction bases outside the gene matches: 6. CDR1 SNHLY and CDR2 FYNNEI come from the germline V gene.

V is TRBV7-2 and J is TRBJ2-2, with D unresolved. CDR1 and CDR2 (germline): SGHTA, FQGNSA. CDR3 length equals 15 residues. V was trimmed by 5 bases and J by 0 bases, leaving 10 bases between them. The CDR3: CASSRTGANTGELFF. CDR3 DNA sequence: TGTGCCAGCAGCCGCACTGGAGCGAACACCGGGGAGCTGTTTTTT.

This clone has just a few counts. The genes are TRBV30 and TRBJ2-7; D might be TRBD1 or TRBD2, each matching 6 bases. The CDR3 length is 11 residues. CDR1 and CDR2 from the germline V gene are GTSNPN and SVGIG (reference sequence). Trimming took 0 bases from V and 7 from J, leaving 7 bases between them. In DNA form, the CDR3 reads TGTGCCTGGAGTGTAGGGGGGGAGCAGTACGTC. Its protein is CAWSVGGEQYV.